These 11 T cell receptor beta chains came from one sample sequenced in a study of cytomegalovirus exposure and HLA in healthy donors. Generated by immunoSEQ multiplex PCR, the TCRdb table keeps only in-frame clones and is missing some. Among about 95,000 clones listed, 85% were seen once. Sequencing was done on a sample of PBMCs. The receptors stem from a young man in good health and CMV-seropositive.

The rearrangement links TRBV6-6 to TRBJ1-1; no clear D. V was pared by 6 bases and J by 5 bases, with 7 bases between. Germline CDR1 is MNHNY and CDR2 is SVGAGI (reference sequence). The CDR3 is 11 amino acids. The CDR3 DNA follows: TGTGCCAGCAGACTCGAGACTGAAGCTTTCTTT. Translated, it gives CASRLETEAFF.

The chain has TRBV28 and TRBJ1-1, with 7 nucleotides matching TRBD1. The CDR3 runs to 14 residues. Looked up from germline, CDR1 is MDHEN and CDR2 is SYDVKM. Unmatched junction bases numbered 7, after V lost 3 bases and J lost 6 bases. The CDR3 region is CASSFPRQGSEAFF. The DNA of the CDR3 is TGTGCCAGCAGTTTTCCCCGACAGGGATCTGAAGCTTTCTTT.

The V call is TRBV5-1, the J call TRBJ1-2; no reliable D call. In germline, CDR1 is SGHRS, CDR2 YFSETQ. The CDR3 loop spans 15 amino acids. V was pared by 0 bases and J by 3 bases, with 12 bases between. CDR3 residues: CASSLGGSDDYGYTF. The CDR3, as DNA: TGCGCCAGCAGCTTGGGAGGGTCCGATGACTATGGCTACACCTTC.

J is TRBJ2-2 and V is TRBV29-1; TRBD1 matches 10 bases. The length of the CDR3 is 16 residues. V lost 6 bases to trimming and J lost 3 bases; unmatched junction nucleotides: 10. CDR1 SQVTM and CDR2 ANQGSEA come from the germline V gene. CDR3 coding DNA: TGCAGCGTCCGGACAGGGGACAGGGGAGACACCGGGGAGCTGTTTTTT. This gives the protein CSVRTGDRGDTGELFF.

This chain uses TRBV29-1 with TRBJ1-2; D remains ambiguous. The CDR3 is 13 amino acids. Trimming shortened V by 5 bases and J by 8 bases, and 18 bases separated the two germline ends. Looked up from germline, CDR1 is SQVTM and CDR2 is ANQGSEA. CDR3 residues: CSVWFSTSGGYTF. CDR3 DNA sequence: TGCAGCGTTTGGTTCTCGACCTCGGGGGGCTACACCTTC.

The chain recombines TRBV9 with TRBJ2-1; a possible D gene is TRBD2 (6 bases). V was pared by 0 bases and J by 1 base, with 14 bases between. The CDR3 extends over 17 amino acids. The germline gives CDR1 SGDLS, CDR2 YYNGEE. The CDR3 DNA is TGTGCCAGCAGCGTAGAGCCTGGAGGGACTTCCTACAATGAGCAGTTCTTC. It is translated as CASSVEPGGTSYNEQFF.

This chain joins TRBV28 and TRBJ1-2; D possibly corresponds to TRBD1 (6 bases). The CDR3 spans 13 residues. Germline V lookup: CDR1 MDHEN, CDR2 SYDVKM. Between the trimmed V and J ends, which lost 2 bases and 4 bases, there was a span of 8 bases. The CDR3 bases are TGTGCCAGCAGTTTAATCAGGGGCTATGGCTACACCTTC. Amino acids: CASSLIRGYGYTF.

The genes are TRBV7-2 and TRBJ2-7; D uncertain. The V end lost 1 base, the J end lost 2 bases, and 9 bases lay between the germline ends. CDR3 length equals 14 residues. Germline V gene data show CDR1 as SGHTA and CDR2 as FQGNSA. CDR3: CASSLVLTAYEQYF. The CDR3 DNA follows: TGTGCCAGCAGCTTAGTACTTACCGCCTACGAGCAGTACTTC.

CDR3 in DNA: TGCAGCGTTGATGCCGGGGATGCAACTAATGAAAAACTGTTTTTT. Translation gives CSVDAGDATNEKLFF. This chain joins TRBV29-1 and TRBJ1-4; D remains ambiguous. This CDR3 contains 15 residues. V dropped 3 bases and J dropped 0 bases, with 11 bases sitting between them. CDR1 and CDR2 from the germline V gene are SQVTM and ANQGSEA. Supplemented by reference TRBV29-1 and TRBJ1-4, the full variable domain reads SAVISQKPSRDICQRGTSLTIQCQVDSQVTMMFWYRQQPGQSLTLIATANQGSEATYESGFVIDKFPISRPNLTFSTLTVSNMSPEDSSIYLCSVDAGDATNEKLFFGSGTQLSVL.

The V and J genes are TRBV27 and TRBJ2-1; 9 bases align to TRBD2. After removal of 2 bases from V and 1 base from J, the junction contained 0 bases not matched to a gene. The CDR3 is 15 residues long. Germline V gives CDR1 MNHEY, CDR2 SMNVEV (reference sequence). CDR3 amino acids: CASSLLAGSYNEQFF. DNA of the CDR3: TGTGCCAGCAGTTTACTAGCGGGGTCCTACAATGAGCAGTTCTTC.

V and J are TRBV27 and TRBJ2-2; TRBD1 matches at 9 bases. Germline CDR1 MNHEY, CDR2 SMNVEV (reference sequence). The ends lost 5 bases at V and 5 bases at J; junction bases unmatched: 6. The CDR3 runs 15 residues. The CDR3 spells CASSPGTGWTGELFF. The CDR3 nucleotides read TGTGCCAGCAGTCCCGGGACAGGGTGGACCGGGGAGCTGTTTTTT.